This TCR beta chain was obtained from a study of metastatic and nonmetastatic thyroid tumors. Trimming stripped 6 bases from V and 4 bases from J, with 10 bases between. CDR3 length: 13 amino acids. CDR1 is SNHLY, CDR2 FYNNEI, per germline. TCRdb re-called the PCR reads with MiXCR. This sample carries 3,700 or so clones, 30% to 35% of them seen once, and the ten largest clones take approximately 30%. This clone was counted only a few times. Patients underwent thyroid surgery, and none had received any treatment before it. The source is a male donor with papillary thyroid cancer or a benign thyroid nodule (not recorded which). Some clones in this sample may be carry-over from other donors' samples. This sequence joins TRBV2 and TRBJ1-3; D not certain. Sequencing was performed on adjacent normal tissue. The CDR3 nucleotides are TGTGCCAGCAGAGAGGGAAACGGAAACACCATATATTTT. This encodes CASREGNGNTIYF.